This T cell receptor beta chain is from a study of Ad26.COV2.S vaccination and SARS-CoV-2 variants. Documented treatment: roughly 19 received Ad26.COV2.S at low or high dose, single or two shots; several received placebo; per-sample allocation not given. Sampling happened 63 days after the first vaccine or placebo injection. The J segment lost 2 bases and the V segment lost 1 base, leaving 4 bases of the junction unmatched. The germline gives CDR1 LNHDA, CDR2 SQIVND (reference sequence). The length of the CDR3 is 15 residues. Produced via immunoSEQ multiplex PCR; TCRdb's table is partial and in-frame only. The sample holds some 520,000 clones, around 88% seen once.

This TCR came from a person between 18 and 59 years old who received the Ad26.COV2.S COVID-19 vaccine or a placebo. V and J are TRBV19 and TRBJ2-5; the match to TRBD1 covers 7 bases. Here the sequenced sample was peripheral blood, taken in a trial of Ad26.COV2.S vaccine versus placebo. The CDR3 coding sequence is TGTGCCAGTAGTATAGGGTCAGGGGGACAAGAGACCCAGTACTTC. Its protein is CASSIGSGGQETQYF.